These 25 T cell receptor beta chains originate from one sample sequenced in a study of cytomegalovirus exposure and HLA in healthy donors. In the PCR, 60 Vbeta and 13 Jbeta primers were used. Sequenced by immunoSEQ multiplex PCR; TCRdb stores in-frame clones only, minus some. This sample has 100,000 to 140,000 clones, with about three quarters found just once. Material: PBMCs. The receptors come from a man aged 30 to 39 in good health and CMV-seronegative.

This clone has only a few counts. This sequence joins TRBV5-5 and TRBJ2-2; 8 nucleotides agree with TRBD2. Germline V gives CDR1 SGHKS, CDR2 YYEKEE (reference sequence). V was pared by 2 bases and J by 5 bases, with 8 bases of the junction left unmatched. The CDR3 covers 16 residues. The CDR3 region is CASSLFAGGETGELFF. The CDR3 DNA is TGTGCCAGCAGCTTATTTGCGGGGGGCGAGACCGGGGAGCTGTTTTTT.

V and J are TRBV11-1 and TRBJ2-7, with D perhaps matching TRBD1 (6 bases). CDR1 and CDR2 (germline): SGHAT, FQDESV (reference sequence). The CDR3 totals 13 residues. Between the trimmed V and J ends, which lost 5 bases and 4 bases, there was a span of 12 bases. CDR3 coding DNA: TGTGCCAGCAGCCATAGGGACAAGTACGAGCAGTACTTC. This sequence encodes CASSHRDKYEQYF.

The CDR3 sequence is CASSQTGVDIETQYF. For the CDR3, the DNA is TGTGCCAGCAGCCAGACAGGGGTTGATATAGAGACCCAGTACTTC. The V gene is TRBV5-6, the J gene TRBJ2-5; TRBD1 agrees at 8 bases. The junction had 9 bases not matched to a gene; V was cut back by 4 bases and J by 4 bases. Germline CDR1 is SGHDT and CDR2 is YYEEEE. The CDR3 is 15 residues long.

This sequence joins TRBV4-1 and TRBJ1-1; D possibly corresponds to TRBD1 (6 bases). The V end lost 2 bases, the J end lost 4 bases, and 11 bases lay between the germline ends. The CDR3 sequence is 14 residues long. CDR1 and CDR2 from the germline V gene are MGHRA and YSYEKL. CDR3 amino acids: CASSQIQQGTEAFF. CDR3 DNA: TGCGCCAGCAGCCAAATTCAACAGGGCACTGAAGCTTTCTTT.

This sequence joins TRBV27 and TRBJ2-7, with 9 bases that match TRBD1. The CDR3 loop spans 16 amino acids. The V gene's germline CDR1 is MNHEY and CDR2 SMNVEV (reference sequence). Losses at the gene ends were 3 bases for V and 0 bases for J; bases not matched to a gene: 6. Written as DNA, the CDR3 is TGTGCCAGCAGTTTCGTCGGGACAGGGAGCTCCTACGAGCAGTACTTC. It yields the protein CASSFVGTGSSYEQYF.

The chain uses TRBV6-4 and TRBJ1-2; maybe TRBD1 (5 bases). The CDR3 has 14 residues. Germline V gives CDR1 MRHNA, CDR2 SNTAGT. Between the trimmed V and J ends, which lost 2 bases and 3 bases, there was a span of 10 bases. The CDR3 spells CASSDTSGDYGYTF. The CDR3 coding sequence is TGTGCCAGCAGTGACACCTCGGGGGACTATGGCTACACCTTC.

V usage is TRBV2 and J usage is TRBJ2-1, with TRBD2 identical over 10 bases. The CDR3 sequence is 15 residues long. Germline loops: CDR1 SNHLY, CDR2 FYNNEI. Trimming removed 3 bases from V and 12 bases from J; junction bases left unmatched: 11. Written as DNA, the CDR3 is TGTGCCAGCAGTGACCCTAGCGGGGGACCCCGTGTGCAGTTCTTC. Its protein product is CASSDPSGGPRVQFF.

This clone was detected only a few times. The chain employs TRBV21-1 and TRBJ1-1; the table's D call TRBD1 went unverified against the DNA. TRBV21-1 is classified as a pseudogene. There are 17 residues in the CDR3. In nucleotides, the CDR3 is TGTGCCAGCAGAAAGACAGGGGGCCTTGAATCGAACACTGAAGCTTTCTTT. Encoded protein: CASRKTGGLESNTEAFF.

The V and J genes are TRBV27 and TRBJ2-7; tentatively, D is TRBD2 (7 bases). Germline-derived CDR1 and CDR2 are MNHEY and SMNVEV (reference sequence). The V end was cut by 6 bases, the J end by 4 bases, with 31 bases between. This CDR3 contains 19 residues. CDR3 in amino acids: CASSHWGGPARGPPYEQYF. In nucleotides, the CDR3 is TGTGCCAGCAGCCACTGGGGGGGCCCCGCGCGGGGACCCCCTTACGAGCAGTACTTC.

A single count supports this clone. CDR3 nucleotides: TGTGCCAGCAGCGTTCCCGGACAGGGCAGGGGCGATACGCAGTATTTT. It translates to CASSVPGQGRGDTQYF. The chain has TRBV5-4 and TRBJ2-3; 8 nucleotides match TRBD1. Trimming took 4 bases from V and 6 from J; bases not matched to a gene: 13. The CDR3 covers 16 residues. Germline values: CDR1 SGHNT, CDR2 YYREEE (reference sequence).

This sequence joins TRBV5-1 and TRBJ1-1; 12 bases fit TRBD1. Germline lookup yields CDR1 SGHRS and CDR2 YFSETQ. There are 16 residues in the CDR3. Trimming removed 5 bases from V and 4 bases from J; junction bases left unmatched: 9. The CDR3 DNA sequence: TGCGCCAGCAGAGCCGGGACAGGGGGCTCCAGCACTGAAGCTTTCTTT. This translates into CASRAGTGGSSTEAFF.

This clone was picked up a small number of times. The V gene is TRBV5-4, the J gene TRBJ2-2; 9 bases align to TRBD1. CDR3 length: 13 amino acids. The germline V gene has CDR1 SGHNT and CDR2 YYREEE (reference sequence). Trimming cost V 5 bases and J 4 bases; bases outside gene matches: 0. For the CDR3, the DNA is TGTGCCAGCAGGGACAGGGGCACCGGGGAGCTGTTTTTT. It encodes CASRDRGTGELFF.

This chain links TRBV5-4 with TRBJ2-2, with D tentatively TRBD2 (6 bases). The germline V and J ends were trimmed by 0 bases and 0 bases, with 6 bases remaining between them. The CDR3 is made up of 15 amino acids. Germline V CDR1 and CDR2: SGHNT, YYREEE (reference sequence). CDR3 nucleotides: TGTGCCAGCAGCTTGGGGGGGGCGAACACCGGGGAGCTGTTTTTT. As protein: CASSLGGANTGELFF. The complete variable domain, with remaining parts taken from reference TRBV5-4 and TRBJ2-2, reads ETGVTQSPTHLIKTRGQQVTLRCSSQSGHNTVSWYQQALGQGPQFIFQYYREEENGRGNFPPRFSGLQFPNYSSELNVNALELDDSALYLCASSLGGANTGELFFGEGSRLTVL.

CDR3 amino acids: CASSLDRGYQETQYF. The CDR3 DNA follows: TGTGCCAGCAGCTTGGACAGGGGATACCAAGAGACCCAGTACTTC. V is TRBV5-4 and J is TRBJ2-5, with 7 bases matching TRBD1. Germline CDR1 SGHNT, CDR2 YYREEE (reference sequence). The CDR3 length is 15 residues. The ends lost 0 bases at V and 0 bases at J; junction bases unmatched: 2.

J is TRBJ2-3 and V is TRBV2; 15 bases align to TRBD2. Trimming at V came to 7 bases and at J to 5 bases, leaving 4 bases not matched to a gene. This CDR3 comprises 15 residues. Looked up from germline, CDR1 is SNHLY and CDR2 is FYNNEI. The CDR3 region is CASTGTSGGRDTQYF. The CDR3 coding sequence is TGTGCCAGCACCGGGACTAGCGGGGGGAGAGATACGCAGTATTTT.

In DNA form, the CDR3 reads TGTGCCAGCAGTTCGGGAGGGGCAGCGCAAGAGACCCAGTACTTC. Its translation is CASSSGGAAQETQYF. The chain joins TRBV28 to TRBJ2-5, with TRBD2 identical over 8 bases. V gave up 4 bases and J gave up 2 bases; unmatched junction bases: 6. The CDR3 loop spans 15 amino acids. Germline assignment: CDR1 MDHEN and CDR2 SYDVKM.

The chain carries TRBV5-4 and TRBJ2-1; the D gene is possibly TRBD1 (6 bases). CDR1 is SGHNT and CDR2 is YYREEE in the germline V gene (reference sequence). There are 14 residues in the CDR3. V lost 1 base to trimming and J lost 3 bases, with 8 bases between them. In DNA, the CDR3 is TGTGCCAGCAGCTTGAGGGGGATCTACAATGAGCAGTTCTTC. It is translated as CASSLRGIYNEQFF.

This clone occurred many times. The chain uses TRBV6-5 and TRBJ1-5; tentative D call: TRBD1 (6 bases). The germline V gene has CDR1 MNHEY and CDR2 SVGAGI. The CDR3 runs to 15 residues. The germline V and J ends were trimmed by 6 bases and 0 bases, with 12 bases remaining between them. The chain's CDR3 is CASRGQGASNQPQHF. The CDR3 coding sequence is TGTGCCAGCAGGGGACAAGGTGCTAGCAATCAGCCCCAGCATTTT.

This rearrangement joins TRBV5-4 to TRBJ1-4, with TRBD1 matching over 7 bases. Looked up from germline, CDR1 is SGHNT and CDR2 is YYREEE (reference sequence). The CDR3 is made up of 14 amino acids. V lost 3 bases to trimming and J lost 5 bases; unmatched junction nucleotides: 4. CDR3 in amino acids: CASSSGTVNEKLFF. As DNA, the CDR3 is TGTGCCAGCAGCTCCGGGACAGTGAATGAAAAACTGTTTTTT.

As concerns this clone: The final CDR3 position lacks the conserved phenylalanine or tryptophan, pointing to a likely read error. In nucleotides, the CDR3 is TGTGCCGGTAAGACAGGCTTGAACACTGAAGCTTTCATT. Its protein product is CAGKTGLNTEAFI. The gene calls are TRBV30 and TRBJ1-1, with D tentatively TRBD1 (6 bases). V was cut by 8 bases and J by 0 bases, with 13 bases left in between. This CDR3 contains 13 residues. Germline assignment: CDR1 GTSNPN and CDR2 SVGIG (reference sequence).

The sample holds a few counts of this clone. The CDR3 region has the DNA TGTGCCAGCAGCCGCGAACAGGGGAATTCACCCCTCCACTTT. This sequence encodes CASSREQGNSPLHF. This rearrangement joins TRBV7-6 to TRBJ1-6; TRBD1 matches 7 bases. Losses at the gene ends were 5 bases for V and 7 bases for J; bases not matched to a gene: 5. CDR1 is SGHVS and CDR2 is FNYEAQ in the germline V gene. The CDR3 consists of 14 residues.

This clone appeared a few times. The V and J genes are TRBV6-5 and TRBJ1-3; D gene ambiguous. The V gene lost 0 bases and the J gene lost 4 bases, with 13 bases spanning the gap. The V gene's germline CDR1 is MNHEY and CDR2 SVGAGI. This CDR3 is built from 16 residues. CDR3 coding DNA: TGTGCCAGCAGTTACTCGAGTGGGAGCACCGGAAACACCATATATTTT. Encoded protein: CASSYSSGSTGNTIYF.

This clone was counted a few times. This chain links TRBV5-1 with TRBJ1-3, with 7 bases lining up with TRBD1. CDR3 length equals 16 residues. Losses at the gene ends were 0 bases for V and 2 bases for J; bases not matched to a gene: 5. The germline gives CDR1 SGHRS, CDR2 YFSETQ. Here the CDR3 reads CASSLDHRGTGNTIYF. The CDR3 DNA follows: TGCGCCAGCAGCTTGGACCACAGGGGCACTGGAAACACCATATATTTT.

This rearrangement joins TRBV4-1 to TRBJ2-3; maybe TRBD1 (5 bases). Germline-derived CDR1 and CDR2 are MGHRA and YSYEKL. The V end was cut by 3 bases, the J end by 5 bases, with 12 bases between. This CDR3 contains 14 residues. The CDR3 DNA sequence: TGCGCCAGCAGCCAGACACAGGTAGTAGATACGCAGTATTTT. It yields the protein CASSQTQVVDTQYF.

The chain uses TRBV6-1 and TRBJ1-1; no clear D gene. Germline V gives CDR1 MNHNS, CDR2 SASEGT. V lost 4 bases, J lost 3 bases, and 9 bases lay in between. CDR3 size: 13 residues. The CDR3 DNA is TGTGCCAGCAGTGCAAGGGAGGACACTGAAGCTTTCTTT. Protein sequence: CASSAREDTEAFF.